One T cell receptor beta chain is described in this entry. From germline, CDR1 is LNHDA and CDR2 SQIVND (reference sequence). The CDR3 is 15 residues long. V shed 5 bases and J shed 4 bases, with 17 bases lying between them. TCRdb keeps only in-frame clones here, not all; method: immunoSEQ multiplex PCR. The sample lists approximately 100,000 clones, 90% to 95% occurring once. The entry originates in a study of siplizumab effects on memory and regulatory T cells. The genes are TRBV19 and TRBJ1-2, with no clear D. Source material: non-Treg CD4+ T cells sorted from blood. This TCR derives from a human donor in good health. CDR3 nucleotides: TGTGCCAGTAGTCCAGAGGTACAGAGTAGCTATGGCTACACCTTC. Translated, it gives CASSPEVQSSYGYTF.